This record looks at one T cell receptor (beta chain) sequence and its context. Here immunoSEQ multiplex PCR was the method, and the copy in TCRdb shows in-frame clones only, minus some. Of around 2.5 million clones listed, approximately 94% are singletons. CDR1 and CDR2 (germline): SGHVS, FQNEAQ. V lost 5 bases to trimming and J lost 4 bases; unmatched junction nucleotides: 12. This CDR3 has 16 amino acids. The data were taken from a study of shared clonotypes between healthy human individuals. The J gene is TRBJ1-1, the V gene TRBV7-8, with 8 bases matching TRBD1. The clonotype originates from a man between 18 and 35 years old in good health. Some clones in this sample may be carry-over from other donors' samples. The sample was naive CD4+ T cells from PBMCs. Documented subset: CD45RA+ positively selected. The CDR3 DNA reads TGTGCCAGCAGCCCCTCGACAGGGGCGGGGATCACTGAAGCTTTCTTT. Its protein product is CASSPSTGAGITEAFF.